There are a few counts of the clone carrying this TCR beta chain. The antigen remains undetermined. Next came a second PCR, run for about 6 to 11 cycles, which used a sample-barcoded 5' primer along with a J-beta primer mix. A template-switch adaptor with 12 random nucleotides tagged each cDNA molecule. Using its own MiXCR run on the 5' RACE reads, TCRdb lists one record per CDR3 protein. The sample includes 700,000 to 900,000 distinct CDR3 sequences, roughly 25% seen only once; the top ten take around 3%. This CDR3 is built from 17 residues. Trimming shortened V by 4 bases and J by 1 base, and 14 bases separated the two germline ends. Germline CDR1 and CDR2: KGHSY and FQNENV. The data are from a study of blood T cells in healthy people across ages. Study-wide results and limits: While age rose, TCR beta diversity per million T cells dropped in a roughly linear way.

The sample was also linked to a second study, of T cells of mothers and their children. From that study: Researchers report slightly higher, though non-significant, overlap in related mother-child pairs than in unrelated pairs.

The genes are TRBV16 and TRBJ2-6; tentatively, D is TRBD1 (6 bases). The sequenced material came from blood. The origin of this receptor is a boy aged 5-17 years in good health. For the CDR3, the DNA is TGTGCCAGCAGCCTATTGGACAGACAATCTGGGGCCAACGTCCTGACTTTC. This gives the protein CASSLLDRQSGANVLTF.